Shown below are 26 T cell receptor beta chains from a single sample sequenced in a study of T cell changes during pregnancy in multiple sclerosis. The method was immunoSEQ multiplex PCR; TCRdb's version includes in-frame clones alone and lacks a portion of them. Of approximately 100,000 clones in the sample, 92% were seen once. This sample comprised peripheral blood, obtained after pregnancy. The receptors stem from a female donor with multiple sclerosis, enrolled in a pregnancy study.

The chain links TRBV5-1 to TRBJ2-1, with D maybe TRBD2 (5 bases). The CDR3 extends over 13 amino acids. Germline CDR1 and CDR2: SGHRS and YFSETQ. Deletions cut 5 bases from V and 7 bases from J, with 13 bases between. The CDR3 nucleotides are TGCGCCAGCAGTCTACCTCGGGGTAATGAGCAGTTCTTC. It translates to CASSLPRGNEQFF.

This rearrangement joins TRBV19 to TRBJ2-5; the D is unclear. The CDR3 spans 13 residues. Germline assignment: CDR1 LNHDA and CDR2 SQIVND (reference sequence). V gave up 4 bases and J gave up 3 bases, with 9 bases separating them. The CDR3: CASSTGTKETQYF. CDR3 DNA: TGTGCCAGTAGTACAGGTACGAAAGAGACCCAGTACTTC.

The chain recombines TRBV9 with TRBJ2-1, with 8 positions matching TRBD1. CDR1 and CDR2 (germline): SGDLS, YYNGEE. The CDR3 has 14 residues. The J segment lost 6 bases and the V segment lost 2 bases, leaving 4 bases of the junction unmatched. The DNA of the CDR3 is TGTGCCAGCAGCGTTTTCGACAGGGGCAATGAGCAGTTCTTC. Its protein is CASSVFDRGNEQFF. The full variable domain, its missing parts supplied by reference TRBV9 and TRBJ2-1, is DSGVTQTPKHLITATGQRVTLRCSPRSGDLSVYWYQQSLDQGLQFLIQYYNGEERAKGNILERFSAQQFPDLHSELNLSSLELGDSALYFCASSVFDRGNEQFFGPGTRLTVL.

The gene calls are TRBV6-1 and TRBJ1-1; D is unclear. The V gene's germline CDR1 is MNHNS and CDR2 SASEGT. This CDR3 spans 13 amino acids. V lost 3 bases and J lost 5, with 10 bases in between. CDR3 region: CASSDRGFTEAFF. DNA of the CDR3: TGTGCCAGCAGTGATCGGGGTTTTACTGAAGCTTTCTTT.

DNA of the CDR3: TGTGCCAGCAGCCAGGCTAGCGGGAGGACAGATACGCAGTATTTT. It is translated as CASSQASGRTDTQYF. The V and J genes are TRBV6-1 and TRBJ2-3; 11 bases agree with TRBD2. CDR1 is MNHNS and CDR2 is SASEGT in the germline V gene. V lost 6 bases, J lost 3 bases, and 5 bases stayed unmatched. The CDR3 totals 15 residues.

CDR3 in amino acids: CASRAAGTSGGGEQFF. DNA for the CDR3: TGTGCCAGCAGGGCGGCCGGGACTAGCGGGGGGGGCGAGCAGTTCTTC. This chain uses TRBV11-3 with TRBJ2-1; 16 bases align to TRBD2. Germline values: CDR1 SGHNT, CDR2 YENEEA. J was trimmed by 10 bases and V by 6 bases; bases with no gene match: 9. The CDR3 runs to 16 residues. Using reference TRBV11-3 and TRBJ2-1 for the parts outside the CDR3, the full variable domain is EAGVVQSPRYKIIEKKQPVAFWCNPISGHNTLYWYLQNLGQGPELLIRYENEEAVDDSQLPKDRFSAERLKGVDSTLKIQPAELGDSAVYLCASRAAGTSGGGEQFFGPGTRLTVL.

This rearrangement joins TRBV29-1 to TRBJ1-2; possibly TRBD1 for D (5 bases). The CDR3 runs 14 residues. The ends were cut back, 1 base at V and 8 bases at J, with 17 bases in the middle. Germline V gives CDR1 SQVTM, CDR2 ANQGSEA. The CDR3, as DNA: TGCAGCGTTGAAGGCAGGGAAGGCCCTTGGGGCTACACCTTC. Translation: CSVEGREGPWGYTF.

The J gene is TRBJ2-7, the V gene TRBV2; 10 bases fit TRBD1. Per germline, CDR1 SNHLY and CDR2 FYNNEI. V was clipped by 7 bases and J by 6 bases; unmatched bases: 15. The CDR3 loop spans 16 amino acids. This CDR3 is CASIPGTGDRYREQYF. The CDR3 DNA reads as TGTGCCAGCATCCCCGGGACAGGGGATAGGTACCGCGAGCAGTACTTC.

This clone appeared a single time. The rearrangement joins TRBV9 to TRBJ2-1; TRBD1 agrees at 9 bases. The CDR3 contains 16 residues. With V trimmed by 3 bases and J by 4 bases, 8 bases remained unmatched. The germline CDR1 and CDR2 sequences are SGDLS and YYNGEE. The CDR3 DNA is TGTGCCAGCAGCGCTGGACAGGGGCGGACGTACAATGAGCAGTTCTTC. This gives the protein CASSAGQGRTYNEQFF.

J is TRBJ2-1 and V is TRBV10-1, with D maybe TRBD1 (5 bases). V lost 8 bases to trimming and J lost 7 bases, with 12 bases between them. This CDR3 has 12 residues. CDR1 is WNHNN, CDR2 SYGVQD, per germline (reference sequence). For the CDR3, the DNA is TGCGCCAGCTCGGACCCAGGGAATGAGCAGTTCTTC. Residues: CASSDPGNEQFF.

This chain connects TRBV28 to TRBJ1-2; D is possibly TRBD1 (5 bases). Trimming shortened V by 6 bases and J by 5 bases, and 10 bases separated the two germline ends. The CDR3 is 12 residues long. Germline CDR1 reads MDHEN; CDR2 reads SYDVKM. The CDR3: CASSGGKYGYTF. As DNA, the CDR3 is TGTGCCAGCAGCGGGGGGAAATATGGCTACACCTTC.

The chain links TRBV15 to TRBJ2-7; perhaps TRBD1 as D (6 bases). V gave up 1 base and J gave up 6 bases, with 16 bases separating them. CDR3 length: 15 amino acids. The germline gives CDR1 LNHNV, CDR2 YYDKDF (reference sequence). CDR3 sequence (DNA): TGTGCCACCAGCAGAGGGGGGACAACCTCGGGCGAGCAGTACTTC. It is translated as CATSRGGTTSGEQYF.

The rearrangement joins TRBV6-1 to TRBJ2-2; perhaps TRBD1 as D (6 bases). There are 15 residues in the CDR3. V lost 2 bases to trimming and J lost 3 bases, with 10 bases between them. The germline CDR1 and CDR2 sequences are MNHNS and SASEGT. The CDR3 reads CASSEQGSYTGELFF. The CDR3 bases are TGTGCCAGCAGTGAACAGGGGTCATACACCGGGGAGCTGTTTTTT.

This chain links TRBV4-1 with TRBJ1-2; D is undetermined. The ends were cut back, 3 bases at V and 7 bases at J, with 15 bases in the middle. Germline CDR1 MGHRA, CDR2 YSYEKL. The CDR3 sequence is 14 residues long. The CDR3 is CASSQPVPRGGYTF. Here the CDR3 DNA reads TGCGCCAGCAGCCAGCCGGTCCCTCGGGGTGGCTACACCTTC.

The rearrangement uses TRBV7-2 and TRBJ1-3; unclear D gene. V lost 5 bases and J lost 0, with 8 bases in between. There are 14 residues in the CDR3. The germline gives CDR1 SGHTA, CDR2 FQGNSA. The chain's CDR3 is CASSPSSSGNTIYF. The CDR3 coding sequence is TGTGCCAGCAGCCCCTCGAGCTCTGGAAACACCATATATTTT.

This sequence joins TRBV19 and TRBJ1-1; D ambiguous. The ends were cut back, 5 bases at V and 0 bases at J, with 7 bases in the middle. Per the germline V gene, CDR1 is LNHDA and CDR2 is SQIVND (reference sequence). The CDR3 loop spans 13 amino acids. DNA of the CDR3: TGTGCCAGTAGTCTGGCCATGAACACTGAAGCTTTCTTT. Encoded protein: CASSLAMNTEAFF.

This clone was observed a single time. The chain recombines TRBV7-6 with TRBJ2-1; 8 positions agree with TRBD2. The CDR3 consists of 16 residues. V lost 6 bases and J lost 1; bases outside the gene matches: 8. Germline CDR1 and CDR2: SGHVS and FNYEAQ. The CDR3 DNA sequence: TGTGCCAGCAGTATAACTAGCGGAGGGTCCTACAATGAGCAGTTCTTC. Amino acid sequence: CASSITSGGSYNEQFF.

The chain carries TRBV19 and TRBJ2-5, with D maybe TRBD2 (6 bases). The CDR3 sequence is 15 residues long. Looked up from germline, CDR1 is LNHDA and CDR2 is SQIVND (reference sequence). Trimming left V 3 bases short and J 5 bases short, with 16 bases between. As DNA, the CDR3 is TGTGCCAGTAGTATTTCGCGGGCGGGAAGGGAGACCCAGTACTTC. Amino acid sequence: CASSISRAGRETQYF.

CDR3 sequence (DNA): TGCGCCAGCACCACACAGGGGTTGAACACTGAAGCTTTCTTT. It specifies CASTTQGLNTEAFF. The chain joins TRBV4-1 to TRBJ1-1; 7 bases match TRBD1. The germline CDR1 and CDR2 sequences are MGHRA and YSYEKL. This CDR3 has 14 amino acids. Trimming took 7 bases from V and 0 from J; bases not matched to a gene: 5.

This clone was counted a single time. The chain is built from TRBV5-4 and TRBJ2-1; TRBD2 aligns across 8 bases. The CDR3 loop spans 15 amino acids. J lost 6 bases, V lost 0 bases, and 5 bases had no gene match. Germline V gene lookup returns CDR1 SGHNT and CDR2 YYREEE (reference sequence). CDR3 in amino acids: CASSLGTSLVNEQFF. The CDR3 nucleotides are TGTGCCAGCAGCTTGGGGACTAGCCTTGTCAATGAGCAGTTCTTC.

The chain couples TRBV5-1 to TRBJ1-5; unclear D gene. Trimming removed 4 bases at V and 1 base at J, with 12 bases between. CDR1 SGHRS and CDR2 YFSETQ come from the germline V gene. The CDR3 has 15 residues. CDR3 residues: CASSIGPQSNQPQHF. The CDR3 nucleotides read TGCGCCAGCAGCATTGGGCCACAGAGCAATCAGCCCCAGCATTTT.

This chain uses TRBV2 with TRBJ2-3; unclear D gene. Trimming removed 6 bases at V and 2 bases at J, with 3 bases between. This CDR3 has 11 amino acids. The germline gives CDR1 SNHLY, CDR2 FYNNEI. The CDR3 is CASSLTDTQYF. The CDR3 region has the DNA TGTGCCAGCAGCCTCACAGATACGCAGTATTTT. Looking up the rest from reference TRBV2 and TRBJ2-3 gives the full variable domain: EPEVTQTPSHQVTQMGQEVILRCVPISNHLYFYWYRQILGQKVEFLVSFYNNEISEKSEIFDDQFSVERPDGSNFTLKIRSTKLEDSAMYFCASSLTDTQYFGPGTRLTVL.

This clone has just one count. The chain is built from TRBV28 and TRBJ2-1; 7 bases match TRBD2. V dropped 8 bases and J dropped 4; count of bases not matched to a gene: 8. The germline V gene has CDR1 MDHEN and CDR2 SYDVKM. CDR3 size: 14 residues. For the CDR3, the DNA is TGTGCCAGCCCCCCCAGCGGGACGTACAATGAGCAGTTCTTC. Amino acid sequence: CASPPSGTYNEQFF.

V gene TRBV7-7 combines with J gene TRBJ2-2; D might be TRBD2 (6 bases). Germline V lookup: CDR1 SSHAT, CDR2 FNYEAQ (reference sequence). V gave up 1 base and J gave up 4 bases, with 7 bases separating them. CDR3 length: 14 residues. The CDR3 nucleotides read TGTGCCAGCAGCTTAGGGCGGGGCACCGGGGAGCTGTTTTTT. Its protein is CASSLGRGTGELFF.

CDR3 residues: CASSFGGLNYGYTF. CDR3 sequence (DNA): TGTGCCAGCAGCTTCGGGGGACTTAACTATGGCTACACCTTC. The rearrangement joins TRBV7-2 to TRBJ1-2; maybe TRBD1 (5 bases). V gave up 3 bases and J gave up 1 base, with 9 bases separating them. CDR1 and CDR2 (germline): SGHTA, FQGNSA. This CDR3 has 14 residues.

This CDR3 reads CASSLEREETQYF. The CDR3, as DNA: TGTGCCAGCAGCTTGGAGCGGGAAGAGACCCAGTACTTC. The V gene is TRBV5-4, the J gene TRBJ2-5, with TRBD2 as a possible D gene (6 bases). Trimming took 0 bases from V and 3 from J, leaving 6 bases between them. The CDR3 is made up of 13 amino acids. Germline V gene data show CDR1 as SGHNT and CDR2 as YYREEE (reference sequence).